These 2 T cell receptor beta chains came from one sample sequenced in a study of shared clonotypes between healthy human individuals. Clones were read by immunoSEQ multiplex PCR, and TCRdb kept only the in-frame ones, dropping some. The sample lists more than 500,000 clones, around 96% occurring once. CD8 cells classed as naive were CD45RO-negative and positively selected for CCR7, excluding terminally differentiated effector memory CD45RA+ cells. Sample: naive CD8+ T cells sorted from blood. The receptors shown here come from a woman under 40 in good health.

V usage is TRBV15 and J usage is TRBJ1-2, with D perhaps matching TRBD1 (5 bases). The germline gives CDR1 LNHNV, CDR2 YYDKDF (reference sequence). The V gene lost 0 bases and the J gene lost 3 bases, with 17 bases spanning the gap. CDR3 length equals 17 residues. Written as DNA, the CDR3 is TGTGCCACCAGCAGAGATTTTGGGACCCTCGTGGACTATGGCTACACCTTC. Amino acid sequence: CATSRDFGTLVDYGYTF.

For this clone: Compared with germline, one end of the junction differs, possibly owing to a read error. This chain uses TRBV27 with TRBJ2-7; 11 positions match TRBD2. From germline, CDR1 is MNHEY and CDR2 SMNVEV (reference sequence). This CDR3 comprises 14 residues. The CDR3 nucleotides are TGTGCCAGCCGACTAGCGGGATCCTCCCACGAGCAGTACTTC. Protein: CASRLAGSSHEQYF.